This entry is about one TCR beta chain. For recovered donors of Cohort 3, there were two negative PCRs, clearance, or symptom resolution. This sample is drawn from a study of blood T cell repertoires in COVID-19. Across the study: Sources were T cells, B-cell-depleted T cells, or PBMCs; the material itself was cDNA or gDNA.

The CDR3 covers 14 residues. The V gene's germline CDR1 is SGHDN and CDR2 FVKESK. V was clipped by 3 bases and J by 1 base, with 7 bases between them. The assay was immunoSEQ multiplex PCR, and TCRdb's table has in-frame clones only and misses some. Of just over 300,000 clones listed, 85% to 90% are singletons. The source is a man aged 25-40 years who had recovered from COVID-19. The rearrangement links TRBV14 to TRBJ1-3; no clear D. Sequencing used PBMCs or T cells enriched from blood (not recorded which). The CDR3 nucleotides are TGTGCCAGCAGCCACGTTCGGTCTGGAAACACCATATATTTT. Translation gives CASSHVRSGNTIYF.